The following is a T cell receptor (beta chain) sequence with its context. Its specificity is not known. These data come from a study of tumor-infiltrating lymphocytes in localized non-small cell lung cancer. Overall study: Several tumor histologies, both smoking statuses, and some post-neoadjuvant chemotherapy samples were included. Tumor tissue and non-adjacent uninvolved lung came from each patient.

Findings of the study overall: T-cell fraction did not differ between immunotypes IM1 and IM2. Each assay used a separate piece of the same tissue.

The CDR3 length is 14 residues. Germline V gene sequence: CDR1 MNHEY, CDR2 SMNVEV (reference sequence). V trimming: 5 bases; J trimming: 2 bases; junction bases outside the gene matches: 2. Using immunoSEQ multiplex PCR, the repertoire was profiled, and TCRdb retains in-frame clones only, with some absent. Found here are under 15,000 clones, 75% to 90% of them singletons; the top ten hold approximately 12%. The source is a human donor with non-small cell lung cancer. The rearrangement links TRBV27 to TRBJ2-7, with 11 bases lining up with TRBD1. Material: lung tumor tissue. This CDR3 is CASSQDRGPYEQYF. The CDR3 DNA sequence: TGTGCCAGCAGTCAGGACAGGGGGCCCTACGAGCAGTACTTC.